A single sample gave rise to the 20 T cell receptor beta chains below, sequenced in a study of blood T cell repertoires in COVID-19. Assay used: immunoSEQ multiplex PCR; TCRdb lists only in-frame clones, some missing. The sample carries about 210,000 clones, roughly 78% recorded once. The source material was peripheral blood. The receptors derive from a woman in her thirties or forties with acute or convalescent COVID-19.

The rearrangement links TRBV19 to TRBJ1-3, with D hard to call. CDR1 is LNHDA and CDR2 is SQIVND in the germline V gene (reference sequence). Trimming left V 7 bases short and J 0 bases short, with 16 bases between. The CDR3 has 16 residues. CDR3 loop: CASKNTKILSGNTIYF. The CDR3, as DNA: TGTGCCAGTAAAAACACCAAAATCCTCTCTGGAAACACCATATATTTT.

V is TRBV2 and J is TRBJ2-7, with 7 bases matching TRBD1. Germline CDR1 and CDR2: SNHLY and FYNNEI. The CDR3 extends over 12 amino acids. V lost 8 bases, J lost 6 bases, and 7 bases stayed unmatched. As DNA, the CDR3 is TGTGCCAGCGTCGAACAGGGGATCGAGCAGTACTTC. Its protein product is CASVEQGIEQYF.

The chain joins TRBV15 to TRBJ2-1; 14 bases align to TRBD2. Per the germline V gene, CDR1 is LNHNV and CDR2 is YYDKDF (reference sequence). Germline trimming cut 0 bases from V and 15 bases from J; bases unmatched to any gene: 10. This CDR3 is built from 16 residues. The CDR3 DNA is TGTGCCACCAGCAGAGACCAGAGACTAGCGGGGGGGCAAGCGTTCTTC. As protein: CATSRDQRLAGGQAFF.

Concerning this clone itself: This CDR3 is also generated by other DNA sequences in the sample. The chain has TRBV3-1 (or the pseudogene TRBV3-2) and TRBJ1-1; 7 bases are a match to TRBD1. Germline V gene data show CDR1 as LGHDT and CDR2 as YNNKEL (reference sequence). The V gene end was trimmed by 0 bases and the J gene end by 5 bases; junction bases not matched to a gene: 3. The CDR3 runs to 14 residues. The CDR3 protein is CASSQEGGWTEAFF. The CDR3 DNA is TGTGCCAGCAGCCAAGAAGGGGGCTGGACTGAAGCTTTCTTT.

This clone was found a few times. The chain couples TRBV14 to TRBJ1-1; 7 bases match TRBD1. CDR3 length equals 12 residues. The junction had 7 bases not matched to a gene; V was cut back by 4 bases and J by 11 bases. In germline, CDR1 is SGHDN, CDR2 FVKESK. This CDR3 is CASSPKGARAFF. In DNA, the CDR3 is TGTGCCAGCAGCCCCAAGGGGGCGCGGGCTTTCTTT. Full variable domain (rest looked up from reference TRBV14 and TRBJ1-1): EAGVTQFPSHSVIEKGQTVTLRCDPISGHDNLYWYRRVMGKEIKFLLHFVKESKQDESGMPNNRFLAERTGGTYSTLKVQPAELEDSGVYFCASSPKGARAFFGQGTRLTVV.

The chain recombines TRBV11-2 with TRBJ2-3; TRBD2 agrees at 7 bases. J lost 0 bases, V lost 2 bases, and 2 bases had no gene match. This CDR3 has 15 amino acids. CDR1 is SGHAT and CDR2 is FQNNGV in the germline V gene. The CDR3 region has the DNA TGTGCCAGCAGCTTATCTAGCGGTAGCACAGATACGCAGTATTTT. Translating it yields CASSLSSGSTDTQYF.

V gene TRBV27 combines with J gene TRBJ1-2; 8 nucleotides agree with TRBD1. The V gene end was trimmed by 3 bases and the J gene end by 10 bases; junction bases not matched to a gene: 7. Germline CDR1 and CDR2: MNHEY and SMNVEV (reference sequence). The CDR3 totals 13 residues. The CDR3 here is CASSFSGQGTYTF. DNA for the CDR3: TGTGCCAGCAGTTTTTCAGGACAGGGCACCTACACCTTC.

This sequence joins TRBV11-2 and TRBJ2-7; 11 bases are a match to TRBD2. The CDR3 sequence is 17 residues long. The germline V gene encodes CDR1 SGHAT and CDR2 FQNNGV. V lost 4 bases, J lost 3 bases, and 11 bases stayed unmatched. CDR3 sequence (DNA): TGTGCCAGCAGCTCACTAGCGGGAGAGCCCCGAAGCTACGAGCAGTACTTC. It is translated as CASSSLAGEPRSYEQYF.

The chain links TRBV1 to TRBJ1-6. TRBV1 counts as a pseudogene. CDR3 length: 14 residues. The CDR3 loop is CTSPRNFDNSPLHF. In DNA form, the CDR3 reads TGCACCAGCCCGAGGAACTTCGATAATTCACCCCTCCACTTT.

The rearrangement joins TRBV21-1 to TRBJ2-3; TRBD1, the table's D call, lacks a check against the DNA. TRBV21-1 is termed a pseudogene. CDR3 size: 16 residues. Here the CDR3 reads CASSAPGQGDTDTQYF. DNA for the CDR3: TGTGCCAGCAGCGCCCCGGGACAGGGGGACACAGATACGCAGTATTTT.

To note about this clone: Other DNA sequences in the sample encode the same CDR3. J is TRBJ2-3 and V is TRBV5-1, with D hard to call. The CDR3 has 14 amino acids. Trimming took 0 bases from V and 5 from J, leaving 10 bases between them. Per the germline V gene, CDR1 is SGHRS and CDR2 is YFSETQ. The CDR3 loop reads CASSLAGLGDTQYF. CDR3 coding DNA: TGCGCCAGCAGCTTGGCCGGTCTAGGAGATACGCAGTATTTT.

This clone has a handful of counts. This sequence joins TRBV5-7 and TRBJ1-6, with 7 bases lining up with TRBD1. TRBV5-7 is classed as an ORF, of uncertain function. The CDR3 length is 14 residues. J gave up 6 bases and V 3 bases, and 3 bases lay outside the gene matches. DNA for the CDR3: TGTGCCAGCAGCTGGACAGGCTTTAATTCACCCCTCCACTTT. Encoded protein: CASSWTGFNSPLHF.

The gene calls are TRBV7-9 and TRBJ2-1; 8 bases fit TRBD2. This CDR3 comprises 16 residues. Trimming removed 2 bases from V and 7 bases from J; junction bases left unmatched: 10. The V gene's germline CDR1 is SEHNR and CDR2 FQNEAQ (reference sequence). In DNA form, the CDR3 reads TGTGCCAGCAGCTTACTGACCGCGGGAGGAGTAAATGAGCAGTTCTTC. It yields the protein CASSLLTAGGVNEQFF.

This CDR3 reads CASSLVAGAGETQYF. The DNA of the CDR3 is TGTGCCAGCAGCTTGGTTGCGGGAGCTGGAGAGACCCAGTACTTC. This chain joins TRBV5-5 and TRBJ2-5; the match to TRBD2 covers 7 bases. V lost 0 bases, J lost 4 bases, and 6 bases stayed unmatched. Germline CDR1 reads SGHKS; CDR2 reads YYEKEE (reference sequence). This CDR3 comprises 15 residues.

In this sample, this clone turned up a few times. Other DNA sequences in the sample encode the same CDR3. V is TRBV2 and J is TRBJ1-2; D gene unclear. CDR3 length equals 13 residues. Germline lookup yields CDR1 SNHLY and CDR2 FYNNEI. With 3 bases removed from V and 4 bases from J, the gap between germline ends came to 9 bases. CDR3 amino acids: CASSESGFYGYTF. Here the CDR3 DNA reads TGTGCCAGCAGTGAGTCGGGATTCTATGGCTACACCTTC.

The genes are TRBV11-2 and TRBJ1-2; 8 positions match TRBD1. The J segment lost 6 bases and the V segment lost 1 base, leaving 4 bases of the junction unmatched. CDR1 and CDR2 (germline): SGHAT, FQNNGV. The CDR3 is made up of 14 amino acids. The CDR3 DNA follows: TGTGCCAGCAGCTTAGCAGGGGGCGAAGATGGCTACACCTTC. This sequence encodes CASSLAGGEDGYTF.

V and J are TRBV13 and TRBJ1-1; D is possibly TRBD1 (6 bases). V lost 1 base, J lost 3 bases, and 12 bases lay in between. The CDR3 is 15 amino acids. Germline V lookup: CDR1 PRHDT, CDR2 FYEKMQ (reference sequence). CDR3 in DNA: TGTGCCAGCAGCTTAGCGGGGGAGGGGGACACTGAAGCTTTCTTT. Its protein is CASSLAGEGDTEAFF.

The chain carries TRBV13 and TRBJ1-3, with TRBD1 matching 7 bases. Trimming removed 5 bases from V and 2 bases from J; junction bases left unmatched: 3. The germline CDR1 and CDR2 sequences are PRHDT and FYEKMQ (reference sequence). The CDR3 spans 14 residues. As DNA, the CDR3 is TGTGCCAGCAGCCCCGGACAGGCTGGAAACACCATATATTTT. It specifies CASSPGQAGNTIYF.

This clone was observed a few times. The CDR3 DNA reads as TGTGCCAGCACCGGGACTGGCACAGATACGCAGTATTTT. Its protein is CASTGTGTDTQYF. J is TRBJ2-3 and V is TRBV27; tentatively, D is TRBD2 (6 bases). The CDR3 is made up of 13 amino acids. V was shortened by 7 bases and J by 1 base, with 9 bases between the two germline ends. The V gene's germline CDR1 is MNHEY and CDR2 SMNVEV (reference sequence).

The chain links TRBV6-2 or TRBV6-3 to TRBJ2-7; 11 bases fit TRBD2. Germline trimming cut 4 bases from V and 1 base from J; bases unmatched to any gene: 6. CDR1 MNHEY and CDR2 SVGEGT come from the germline V gene. The CDR3 runs to 16 residues. The DNA for the CDR3 is TGTGCCAGCAGTTCTAGCGGGGGGTTCGGTTCCTACGAGCAGTACTTC. It translates to CASSSSGGFGSYEQYF.